A single sample gave rise to the 5 T cell receptor beta chains below, sequenced in a study of blood T cell repertoires in COVID-19. The table came from immunoSEQ multiplex PCR; TCRdb's copy has only in-frame clones and leaves some out. Among roughly 14,000 clones listed, around 86% were seen once. The sequencing input was peripheral blood. These receptors originate from a man aged 80 or over with active or convalescent COVID-19.

This chain links TRBV5-1 with TRBJ2-6; 8 bases align to TRBD1. This CDR3 contains 20 residues. The junction had 12 bases not matched to a gene; V was cut back by 1 base and J by 0 bases. CDR1 SGHRS and CDR2 YFSETQ come from the germline V gene. Here the CDR3 reads CASSLSPPGQGISGANVLTF. The CDR3 DNA reads as TGCGCCAGCAGCTTGTCTCCGCCAGGACAGGGTATCTCTGGGGCCAACGTCCTGACTTTC.

This clone was seen a handful of times. The chain links TRBV27 to TRBJ2-3; TRBD1 matches at 7 bases. This CDR3 spans 13 amino acids. V trimming: 2 bases; J trimming: 4 bases; junction bases outside the gene matches: 0. The germline CDR1 and CDR2 sequences are MNHEY and SMNVEV (reference sequence). The CDR3 nucleotides are TGTGCCAGCAGTTTAGGGACAGCAGATACGCAGTATTTT. It is translated as CASSLGTADTQYF.

V gene TRBV5-1 combines with J gene TRBJ2-5, with 7 positions matching TRBD1. The CDR3 is 13 residues long. Germline V gene sequence: CDR1 SGHRS, CDR2 YFSETQ. Unmatched junction bases numbered 3, after V lost 5 bases and J lost 2 bases. The CDR3 nucleotides are TGCGCCAGCAGACCACAGGGGCAAGAGACCCAGTACTTC. Translation: CASRPQGQETQYF.

The V gene is TRBV29-1, the J gene TRBJ2-5, with D possibly TRBD2 on 5 matching bases. The CDR3 loop spans 15 amino acids. V was cut by 3 bases and J by 7 bases, with 21 bases left in between. Per germline, CDR1 SQVTM and CDR2 ANQGSEA. The CDR3 sequence is CSVDPSLTRVGTQYF. The CDR3 DNA is TGCAGCGTTGACCCCTCTCTTACGCGGGTAGGGACCCAGTACTTC.

V and J are TRBV5-1 and TRBJ2-3; D is uncertain. Trimming took off 3 bases at V and 2 bases at J, with 7 bases between the two ends. Germline assignment: CDR1 SGHRS and CDR2 YFSETQ. The CDR3 spans 13 residues. The CDR3 nucleotides are TGCGCCAGCAGCTCCAGTCCCACAGATACGCAGTATTTT. Translating gives CASSSSPTDTQYF.